The rows below give T cell receptor beta chains drawn from one sample of a study of OX40 agonist ivuxolimab in advanced cancers. Sequencing used immunoSEQ multiplex PCR; TCRdb keeps in-frame clones, though not all of them. Of about 100,000 clones in the sample, under 90% were seen once. The sequencing used CD4+ or CD8+ T cells sorted from blood, collected in a trial of the OX40 agonist ivuxolimab. These receptors were obtained from an adult with an advanced solid tumor such as melanoma, head and neck, liver or kidney cancer. Each CDR3 is given with its conserved first and last residue. Fields, in order: clone size, V gene, J gene, D gene, CDR3 protein, CDR3 DNA. D genes are given only for firm matches. Only some rows state a clone size, as once, few, many or a class for expanded clones.

few	TRBV10-2	TRBJ1-6	TRBD1	CASSRTGEDSPLHF	TGCGCCAGCAGTCGGACAGGGGAGGATTCACCCCTCCACTTT
.	TRBV7-2	TRBJ2-1	.	CASSFKGAYNEQFF	TGTGCCAGCAGCTTCAAGGGGGCCTACAATGAGCAGTTCTTC
few	TRBV19	TRBJ1-2	.	CASSIRGNGYTF	TGTGCCAGTAGTATTAGAGGAAATGGCTACACCTTC
.	TRBV27	TRBJ1-3	.	CASSPLSSGNTIYF	TGTGCCAGCAGTCCCCTAAGCTCTGGAAACACCATATATTTT
.	TRBV4-2	TRBJ2-3	.	CASSQESKGSGHTDTQYF	TGTGCCAGCAGCCAAGAGAGTAAGGGCAGTGGGCACACAGATACGCAGTATTTT
.	TRBV9	TRBJ2-2	TRBD2	CASSLSTSGRATGELFF	TGTGCCAGCTCCTTATCGACTAGCGGGAGAGCAACCGGGGAGCTGTTTTTT
.	TRBV6-1	TRBJ2-2	.	CASSSYTGELFF	TGTGCCAGCAGCAGCTACACCGGGGAGCTGTTTTTT
.	TRBV7-9	TRBJ1-3	.	CASSLGGTGGNTIYF	TGTGCCAGCAGCTTAGGGGGAACAGGTGGAAACACCATATATTTT
.	TRBV7-3	TRBJ1-6	TRBD1	CASSLEGTANSPLHF	TGTGCCAGCAGCTTAGAGGGGACAGCAAATTCACCCCTCCACTTT
.	TRBV19	TRBJ2-2	.	CASSMGASGTGELFF	TGTGCCAGTAGTATGGGGGCGTCGGGTACCGGGGAGCTGTTTTTT
.	TRBV5-4	TRBJ2-7	TRBD2	CASSGGTSGSYEQYF	TGTGCCAGCAGCGGGGGGACTAGCGGCTCCTACGAGCAGTACTTC
few	TRBV6-4	TRBJ2-1	TRBD2	CASSEAGGLNEQFF	TGTGCCAGCAGTGAAGCGGGGGGGCTCAATGAGCAGTTCTTC
.	TRBV15	TRBJ2-1	.	CATSGTLDYEQFF	TGTGCCACCAGCGGGACGCTCGACTATGAGCAGTTCTTC
.	TRBV6-5	TRBJ1-5	.	CASSYKVSNQPQHF	TGTGCCAGCAGTTACAAGGTCTCTAATCAGCCCCAGCATTTT
.	TRBV6-4	TRBJ1-2	.	CASSDSGHSPGYYGYTF	TGTGCCAGCAGTGACTCGGGGCATAGTCCGGGGTACTATGGCTACACCTTC
once	TRBV5-6	TRBJ1-3	.	CASSFLAGNTIYF	TGTGCCAGCAGCTTCCTGGCGGGAAACACCATATATTTT
.	TRBV5-6	TRBJ2-3	TRBD2	CASTYWGGASDTQYF	TGTGCCAGCACCTATTGGGGAGGGGCCTCCGATACGCAGTATTTT
.	TRBV7-2	TRBJ2-7	.	CASSLVWSEQYF	TGTGCCAGCAGCTTAGTCTGGTCCGAGCAGTACTTC
.	TRBV5-6	TRBJ1-1	.	CASSLVQLNTEAFF	TGTGCCAGCAGCTTGGTGCAGTTGAACACTGAAGCTTTCTTT
.	TRBV5-1	TRBJ2-1	TRBD1	CASRAGTGAYNEQFF	TGCGCCAGCAGGGCCGGGACAGGGGCCTACAATGAGCAGTTCTTC
.	TRBV19	TRBJ2-1	.	CASRQGLTQFF	TGTGCCAGTAGGCAGGGTTTGACGCAGTTCTTC
few	TRBV10-1	TRBJ2-7	TRBD2	CASSVGTNYEQYF	TGCGCCAGCAGTGTGGGGACTAACTACGAGCAGTACTTC
.	TRBV4-3	TRBJ2-1	.	CASSQEGTSVNNEQFF	TGCGCCAGCAGCCAAGAGGGAACTAGTGTAAACAATGAGCAGTTCTTC
.	TRBV5-1	TRBJ2-7	.	CASSLSSYEQYF	TGCGCCAGCAGCTTGAGCTCCTACGAGCAGTACTTC
.	TRBV5-6	TRBJ2-1	.	CASSLNREPFYEQFF	TGTGCCAGCAGCTTGAACCGGGAGCCGTTCTATGAGCAGTTCTTC
.	TRBV2	TRBJ2-1	.	CASSVIGVSYNEQFF	TGTGCCAGCAGCGTGATAGGGGTCTCCTACAATGAGCAGTTCTTC
few	TRBV27	TRBJ1-2	.	CASIVLSGYTF	TGTGCCAGCATCGTCCTAAGTGGCTACACCTTC
.	TRBV7-8	TRBJ2-4	.	CASSDFVENIQYF	TGTGCCAGCAGCGATTTCGTAGAAAACATTCAGTACTTC
.	TRBV5-1	TRBJ1-3	TRBD1	CASSIGQGAAGNTIYF	TGCGCCAGCAGCATAGGACAGGGGGCAGCTGGAAACACCATATATTTT
few	TRBV7-2	TRBJ2-7	TRBD1	CASSRDRGSYEQYF	TGTGCCAGCAGCCGGGACAGGGGATCCTACGAGCAGTACTTC
.	TRBV7-3	TRBJ1-5	TRBD1	CASSLDGDRIYNQPQHF	TGTGCCAGCAGCTTAGACGGGGACAGGATATACAATCAGCCCCAGCATTTT
.	TRBV11-2	TRBJ2-2	TRBD2	CASSLQAGANTGELFF	TGTGCCAGCAGCTTACAAGCGGGGGCAAACACCGGGGAGCTGTTTTTT
.	TRBV28	TRBJ1-5	.	CASRSQSNQPQHF	TGTGCCAGCAGGTCTCAAAGCAATCAGCCCCAGCATTTT
.	TRBV19	TRBJ1-6	TRBD1	CASSINRGRLGSPLHF	TGTGCCAGTAGTATCAACAGGGGCCGCTTAGGCTCACCCCTCCACTTT
.	TRBV7-9	TRBJ1-1	.	CASSLVTGVGTEAFF	TGTGCCAGCAGCTTAGTTACTGGGGTGGGCACTGAAGCTTTCTTT
.	TRBV9	TRBJ1-2	.	CASSVVDVQGGYTF	TGTGCCAGCAGCGTAGTGGACGTCCAGGGCGGCTACACCTTC
.	TRBV7-2	TRBJ2-1	TRBD1	CASSFRQGSYNEQFF	TGTGCCAGCAGCTTCAGACAGGGGTCCTACAATGAGCAGTTCTTC
.	TRBV15	TRBJ2-7	.	CATSREGSLVHEQYF	TGTGCCACCAGCAGAGAGGGATCCCTAGTTCACGAGCAGTACTTC
.	TRBV4-1	TRBJ2-2	.	CASSRDGELFF	TGCGCCAGCAGCCGGGACGGGGAGCTGTTTTTT
.	TRBV7-2	TRBJ2-3	.	CASSSRASTDTQYF	TGTGCCAGCAGCTCACGGGCCAGCACAGATACGCAGTATTTT
.	TRBV19	TRBJ2-7	.	CASSMFQGKYEQYF	TGTGCCAGTAGTATGTTCCAGGGCAAGTACGAGCAGTACTTC
once	TRBV6-5	TRBJ2-3	.	CAGRGTADGTDTQYF	TGTGCCGGCCGGGGGACTGCCGATGGCACAGATACGCAGTATTTT
.	TRBV5-1	TRBJ1-2	.	CASSQGQSGIRDGYTF	TGCGCCAGCAGCCAGGGACAATCAGGAATAAGGGATGGCTACACCTTC
.	TRBV25-1	TRBJ2-1	TRBD2	CASSAHGLGPYNEQFF	TGTGCCAGCAGTGCTCACGGACTAGGACCGTACAATGAGCAGTTCTTC
.	TRBV5-1	TRBJ1-4	.	CASSLDVQGGVEKLFF	TGCGCCAGCAGCTTGGATGTACAGGGAGGTGTTGAAAAACTGTTTTTT
.	TRBV7-2	TRBJ2-1	TRBD2	CASSFSGGRYNEQFF	TGTGCCAGCAGCTTTAGCGGGGGGCGTTACAATGAGCAGTTCTTC
.	TRBV7-9	TRBJ1-1	.	CASSLSDQGGMNTEAFF	TGTGCCAGCAGCCTCAGCGATCAAGGGGGAATGAACACTGAAGCTTTCTTT
.	TRBV15	TRBJ2-3	.	CATSRVVPLTDTQYF	TGTGCCACCAGCAGAGTTGTCCCACTCACAGATACGCAGTATTTT
.	TRBV12-5	TRBJ1-5	.	CASGLEQGTQPQHF	TGTGCTAGTGGTTTGGAACAGGGAACGCAGCCCCAGCATTTT
.	TRBV15	TRBJ2-5	TRBD2	CATSRLASGLRYQETQYF	TGTGCCACCAGCAGGTTAGCTAGCGGGCTTCGGTACCAAGAGACCCAGTACTTC
.	TRBV9	TRBJ2-1	TRBD1	CASSVPPGTGAEQFF	TGTGCCAGCAGCGTTCCCCCCGGGACAGGGGCTGAGCAGTTCTTC
.	TRBV6-1	TRBJ2-5	TRBD2	CASSETSGGQETQYF	TGTGCCAGCAGTGAAACTAGCGGGGGGCAAGAGACCCAGTACTTC
.	TRBV30	TRBJ2-6	.	CAWSVFRGSGANVLTF	TGTGCCTGGAGTGTATTTCGTGGCTCTGGGGCCAACGTCCTGACTTTC
once	TRBV7-2	TRBJ1-6	.	CASSPSTFGNSPLHF	TGTGCCAGCAGCCCCTCGACATTCGGTAATTCACCCCTCCACTTT
.	TRBV7-9	TRBJ1-1	.	CASGSTGLTEAFF	TGTGCCAGCGGTTCCACAGGGCTAACTGAAGCTTTCTTT